These T cell receptor beta chains were read from a single sample in a study of shared clonotypes between healthy human individuals. The assay was immunoSEQ multiplex PCR, and TCRdb's table has in-frame clones only and misses some. The sample has some 2 million clones; less than 95% are singletons. Sequenced input: naive CD8+ T cells sorted from blood. The receptors were gathered from a man younger than 35 in good health. Both conserved end residues are part of each CDR3. The order of the fields is clone size, V gene, D gene, J gene, CDR3 protein, CDR3 DNA. D genes are given only for firm matches. Clone size is not always given. Where it is, it says once, few, many or a class for expanded clones.

-	TRBV9	-	TRBJ2-1	CASSPELNEQFF	TGTGCCAGCAGCCCCGAGCTGAATGAGCAGTTCTTC
-	TRBV5-6	-	TRBJ2-3	CASSPGADTQYF	TGTGCCAGCAGTCCCGGGGCAGATACGCAGTATTTT
-	TRBV4-1	-	TRBJ2-7	CASSQGPGTLGSYEQYF	TGCGCCAGCAGCCAAGGCCCCGGAACCCTGGGAAGCTACGAGCAGTACTTC
-	TRBV7-9	-	TRBJ2-1	CASSWNEQFF	TGTGCCAGCAGCTGGAATGAGCAGTTCTTC
-	TRBV19	TRBD1	TRBJ2-7	CASSPRTGFSYEQYF	TGTGCCAGTAGTCCTCGGACAGGCTTCTCCTACGAGCAGTACTTC
-	TRBV27	-	TRBJ2-2	CASSFGGTGELFF	TGTGCCAGCAGTTTCGGTGGTACCGGGGAGCTGTTTTTT
-	TRBV4-1	TRBD2	TRBJ2-1	CASSQVDGPGGYNEQFF	TGCGCCAGCAGCCAAGTCGACGGGCCGGGGGGTTACAATGAGCAGTTCTTC
-	TRBV27	-	TRBJ2-7	CASSSTTEPYEQYF	TGTGCCAGCAGTTCAACGACGGAACCCTACGAGCAGTACTTC
once	TRBV6-5	TRBD1	TRBJ1-2	CASSYSDWGQGGGYTF	TGTGCCAGCAGTTACTCGGACTGGGGTCAGGGGGGTGGCTACACCTTC
-	TRBV13	-	TRBJ1-1	CASSSPGTPNTEAFF	TGTGCCAGCAGCTCCCCCGGGACACCGAACACTGAAGCTTTCTTT
-	TRBV6-6	TRBD2	TRBJ2-5	CASSSSAGERETQYF	TGTGCCAGCAGTTCTTCAGCGGGAGAACGAGAGACCCAGTACTTC
-	TRBV7-6	-	TRBJ2-7	CASSLASLQEQYF	TGTGCCAGCAGCTTAGCAAGCCTGCAAGAGCAGTACTTC
-	TRBV19	-	TRBJ2-5	CASSPLREKETQYF	TGTGCCAGTAGCCCCCTCCGCGAGAAAGAGACCCAGTACTTC
once	TRBV9	TRBD1	TRBJ1-6	CASSGGQSNSPLHF	TGTGCCAGCAGCGGGGGACAGAGTAATTCACCCCTCCACTTT
-	TRBV6-5	-	TRBJ2-3	CASSYNRIPDTQYF	TGTGCCAGCAGTTATAACAGAATTCCTGATACGCAGTATTTT
-	TRBV4-1	-	TRBJ2-2	CASSLLTGGTGELFF	TGCGCCAGCAGCCTCCTAACTGGGGGCACCGGGGAGCTGTTTTTT
-	TRBV29-1	TRBD2	TRBJ2-1	CSVSSGSAYNEQFF	TGCAGCGTGTCTAGCGGGTCCGCCTACAATGAGCAGTTCTTC